What follows is one TCR beta chain and its context. The entry originates in a study of blood T cell repertoires in COVID-19. Looking at the study overall: In each case, the material was cDNA or gDNA derived from T cells, B-cell-depleted T cells, or PBMCs.

Germline values: CDR1 DFQATT, CDR2 SNEGSKA (reference sequence). With 3 bases removed from V and 10 bases from J, the gap between germline ends came to 19 bases. CDR3 length equals 14 residues. Assay: immunoSEQ multiplex PCR; the TCRdb copy retains only in-frame clones and omits some. The table lists more than 250,000 clones, around 87% of them singletons. The chain is built from TRBV20-1 and TRBJ2-1; D might be TRBD2 (5 bases). Input material: PBMCs or T cells enriched from blood (not recorded which). The sequence was collected from a woman aged 30 to 39 who had recovered from COVID-19. Written as DNA, the CDR3 is TGCAGTGCTAGTTCTACTAGAAGGTCTGCCGAGCAGTTCTTC. As protein: CSASSTRRSAEQFF.